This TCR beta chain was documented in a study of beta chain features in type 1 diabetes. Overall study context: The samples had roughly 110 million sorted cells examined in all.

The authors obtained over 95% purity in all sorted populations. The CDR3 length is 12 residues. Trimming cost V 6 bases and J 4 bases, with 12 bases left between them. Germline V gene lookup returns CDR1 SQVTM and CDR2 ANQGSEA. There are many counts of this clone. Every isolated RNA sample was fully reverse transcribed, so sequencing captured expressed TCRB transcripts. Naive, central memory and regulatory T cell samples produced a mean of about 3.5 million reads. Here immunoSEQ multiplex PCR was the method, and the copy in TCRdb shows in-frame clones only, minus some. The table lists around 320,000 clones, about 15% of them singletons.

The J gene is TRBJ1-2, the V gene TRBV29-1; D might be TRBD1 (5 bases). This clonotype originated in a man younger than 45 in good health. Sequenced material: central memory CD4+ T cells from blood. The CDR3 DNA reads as TGCAGCGTAGCCCAGGGAAGCTATGGCTACACCTTC. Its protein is CSVAQGSYGYTF.